These 22 T cell receptor beta chains came from one sample sequenced in a study of regulatory T cells in long-lasting Graves disease. Time point specified: newly diagnosed GD, antithyroid drugs for less than 3 months. Following extraction of RNA from PBMCs, that RNA was used to make the TCR library. TCR beta libraries were built with iRepertoire HTBI primers and Arm-PCR of CDR3 regions. In TCRdb, the multiplex PCR reads were re-called with MiXCR into one record per CDR3 protein. The sample carries about 400,000 distinct CDR3 sequences, around 15% recorded once. This sample also appeared in a second study, on T cells in Graves' hyperthyroidism and ophthalmopathy.

The sequencing here drew on peripheral blood mononuclear cells (PBMCs), taken at new diagnosis, from a patient treated with antithyroid drugs. These receptor sequences come from a woman aged 18-29 years with Graves disease.

This clonotype was counted ten times or more. The chain recombines TRBV11-2 with TRBJ2-1, with a weak D call TRBD2 (8 bases). Germline V gene sequence: CDR1 SGHAT, CDR2 FQNNGV. Trimming removed 2 bases from V and 7 bases from J, with 21 bases in between. The CDR3 consists of 17 residues. CDR3 DNA sequence: TGTGCCAGCAGCTTACCCTTCGGGAGGGGGCGCCGGAATGAGCAGTTCTTC. Its protein product is CASSLPFGRGRRNEQFF.

For this clonotype: It may be a read error: a sequence one base away is much more abundant. The chain has TRBV13 and TRBJ2-1, with D perhaps matching TRBD2 (6 bases). This CDR3 contains 13 residues. Germline CDR1 reads PRHDT; CDR2 reads FYEKMQ (reference sequence). CDR3 bases: TGTGCCAGCAGCTTAGACGGTCGGGAGACCCGGTACTTC. Encoded protein: CASSLDGRETRYF.

This clonotype came up a few times. In DNA, the CDR3 is TGTGCCAGCTCGACGGGCCCGACAGGGTTCAACGAGCAGTACTTC. Amino acid sequence: CASSTGPTGFNEQYF. The rearrangement uses TRBV18 and TRBJ2-7; TRBD1 matches 7 bases. V dropped 6 bases and J dropped 5; count of bases not matched to a gene: 13. The germline V gene has CDR1 KGHSH and CDR2 LQKENI. The CDR3 contains 15 residues.

The chain recombines TRBV10-3 with TRBJ1-6; possibly TRBD1 for D (6 bases). Germline assignment: CDR1 ENHRY and CDR2 SYGVKD. With 2 bases removed from V and 10 bases from J, the gap between germline ends came to 12 bases. CDR3 size: 14 residues. CDR3 residues: CAISEERGHSPLHF. In nucleotides, the CDR3 is TGTGCCATCAGTGAGGAGCGGGGGCACTCACCCCTCCACTTT.

This clonotype was seen once. The genes are TRBV6-1 and TRBJ2-1; possibly TRBD2 for D (7 bases). This CDR3 is 14 amino acids long. With 6 bases removed from V and 11 bases from J, the gap between germline ends came to 20 bases. Germline CDR1 is MNHNS and CDR2 is SASEGT. The chain's CDR3 is CASRSPGTTGQQFF. As DNA, the CDR3 is TGTGCCAGCAGGTCACCGGGGACTACAGGGCAGCAGTTCTTC.

J is TRBJ2-2 and V is TRBV19; D possibly corresponds to TRBD2 (6 bases). Germline V CDR1 and CDR2: LNHDA, SQIVND (reference sequence). The CDR3 runs to 15 residues. V lost 6 bases to trimming and J lost 1 base, with 12 bases between them. CDR3 bases: TGTGCCAGTAGGGCCCCGGGGGAGAACACCGGGGAGCTGTTTTTT. Translated: CASRAPGENTGELFF.

V and J are TRBV29-1 and TRBJ1-2; a weak D match, TRBD1 (5 bases). Germline CDR1 is SQVTM and CDR2 is ANQGSEA. Trimming removed 6 bases from V and 1 base from J, with 15 bases in between. This CDR3 is 14 amino acids long. CDR3 sequence reads: CSVSGTENNYGYTF. CDR3 DNA: TGCAGCGTCAGCGGGACGGAGAATAACTATGGCTACACCTTC.

To note about this clonotype: This likely stems from a read error, as it lies one base from a far larger clone. V is TRBV3-1 and J is TRBJ2-1; D possibly corresponds to TRBD1 (6 bases). The J call may not be correct, given that the DNA end is closer to TRBJ2-5. CDR3 size: 15 residues. Germline-derived CDR1 and CDR2 are LGHDT and YNNKEL (reference sequence). The DNA for the CDR3 is TGTGCCAGCAGCCAAGCAGGGGTAGCTCAAGAGACCCAGTACTTC. Its translation: CASSQAGVAQETQYF.

This sequence joins TRBV4-2 and TRBJ2-4; D is tentatively TRBD1 or TRBD2 (6 bases each). The J call may be wrong; the DNA end is better matched by TRBJ2-5. Germline assignment: CDR1 LGHNA and CDR2 YNFKEQ. The CDR3 runs to 15 residues. The CDR3 is CASSQERGAQETQYF. In DNA form, the CDR3 reads TGTGCCAGCAGCCAAGAAAGGGGGGCGCAAGAGACCCAGTACTTC.

This clonotype occurred many times. The genes are TRBV30 and TRBJ1-6; possibly TRBD1 for D (6 bases). The ends were cut back, 1 base at V and 9 bases at J, with 13 bases in the middle. In germline, CDR1 is GTSNPN, CDR2 SVGIG (reference sequence). The CDR3 consists of 14 residues. The CDR3 region has the DNA TGTGCCTGGAGTGATCTGGGGGCGGGTTCACCCCTCCACTTT. Its protein is CAWSDLGAGSPLHF.

This chain joins TRBV7-8 and TRBJ2-7; TRBD1 aligns across 9 bases. The CDR3 loop spans 16 amino acids. The V gene's germline CDR1 is SGHVS and CDR2 FQNEAQ. Trimming cost V 1 base and J 3 bases; bases outside gene matches: 7. CDR3 amino acids: CASSLVWDRANYEQYF. The DNA for the CDR3 is TGTGCCAGCAGCTTAGTTTGGGACAGGGCCAACTACGAGCAGTACTTC.

This clonotype was recorded a few times. V and J are TRBV19 and TRBJ2-7; D not certain. V lost 6 bases, J lost 2 bases, and 11 bases lay in between. Germline V CDR1 and CDR2: LNHDA, SQIVND (reference sequence). The CDR3 loop spans 13 amino acids. The chain's CDR3 is CASSPAAPYEQYF. The CDR3 DNA is TGTGCCAGTAGCCCGGCGGCCCCCTACGAGCAGTACTTC.

About this clonotype itself: This is likely an artifact of a read error, given a far larger clone one base away. V usage is TRBV18 and J usage is TRBJ2-1; 9 nucleotides match TRBD1. The J segment lost 10 bases and the V segment lost 2 bases, leaving 6 bases of the junction unmatched. The germline V gene has CDR1 KGHSH and CDR2 LQKENI. This CDR3 has 14 residues. CDR3 bases: TGTGCCAGCTCACCAGGACAGGGGACGGGCGAGCAGTTCTTC. It is translated as CASSPGQGTGEQFF.

In this sample, this clonotype turned up many times. Sequence at one end of the junction differs from germline and may be a read error. The rearrangement joins TRBV5-1 to TRBJ1-5; D is unclear. This CDR3 is built from 14 residues. Germline CDR1 reads SGHRS; CDR2 reads YFSETQ. The CDR3 here is CASSLEGSNQPQHF. DNA of the CDR3: TGTGCCAGCAGCTTGGAAGGTAGCAATCAGCCCCAGCATTTT. The entire variable domain, with the rest obtained from reference TRBV5-1 and TRBJ1-5, is as follows: KAGVTQTPRYLIKTRGQQVTLSCSPISGHRSVSWYQQTPGQGLQFLFEYFSETQRNKGNFPGRFSGRQFSNSRSEMNVSTLELGDSALYLCASSLEGSNQPQHFGDGTRLSIL.

The chain is built from TRBV4-1 and TRBJ1-2; perhaps TRBD1 as D (6 bases). This CDR3 has 14 amino acids. With 5 bases removed from V and 4 bases from J, the gap between germline ends came to 14 bases. Germline values: CDR1 MGHRA, CDR2 YSYEKL. The CDR3 region is CASSTPGARYGYTF. CDR3 coding DNA: TGCGCCAGCAGCACCCCAGGGGCTCGCTATGGCTACACCTTC.

This clonotype was detected ten times or more. This chain connects TRBV30 to TRBJ1-5; 10 nucleotides agree with TRBD1. The junction had 6 bases not matched to a gene; V was cut back by 3 bases and J by 4 bases. In germline, CDR1 is GTSNPN, CDR2 SVGIG (reference sequence). The CDR3 covers 15 residues. CDR3 DNA sequence: TGTGCCTGGAGCGCTGGGGACAGGGGAAATCAGCCCCAGCATTTT. It encodes CAWSAGDRGNQPQHF.

The chain recombines TRBV20-1 with TRBJ2-1; D is unclear. Deletions cut 6 bases from V and 0 bases from J, with 15 bases between. Germline assignment: CDR1 DFQATT and CDR2 SNEGSKA (reference sequence). The CDR3 spans 15 residues. The CDR3 DNA follows: TGCAGTGCCCTTTCGAGGCTGAGCTCCTACAATGAGCAGTTCTTC. This codes for CSALSRLSSYNEQFF.

In this sample, this clonotype turned up many times. This sequence joins TRBV11-3 and TRBJ2-3; TRBD1 agrees at 8 bases. Germline V CDR1 and CDR2: SGHNT, YENEEA. J gave up 2 bases and V 1 base, and 5 bases lay outside the gene matches. The CDR3 runs to 16 residues. CDR3 DNA: TGTGCCAGCAGCTTAGGCGGACAGGGCCCCACAGATACGCAGTATTTT. Encoded protein: CASSLGGQGPTDTQYF.

The V and J genes are TRBV5-5 and TRBJ1-5, with D unresolved. Trimming pared 4 bases from V and 4 bases from J, leaving 9 bases between. Germline CDR1 and CDR2: SGHKS and YYEKEE (reference sequence). This CDR3 region has 13 residues. DNA for the CDR3: TGTGCCAGCAGCCAAGATACTAATCAGCCCCAGCATTTT. As protein: CASSQDTNQPQHF. Based on the CDR3 plus reference TRBV5-5 and TRBJ1-5, the full variable domain is DAGVTQSPTHLIKTRGQQVTLRCSPISGHKSVSWYQQVLGQGPQFIFQYYEKEERGRGNFPDRFSARQFPNYSSELNVNALLLGDSALYLCASSQDTNQPQHFGDGTRLSIL.

This clonotype was recorded many times. The chain has TRBV7-9 and TRBJ2-7; D not resolved. V lost 0 bases and J 0 bases, leaving 6 bases between the germline ends. The CDR3 totals 14 residues. Per the germline V gene, CDR1 is SEHNR and CDR2 is FQNEAQ (reference sequence). Written as DNA, the CDR3 is TGTGCCAGCAGCTTAGCTGCCAGCTCCTACGAGCAGTACTTC. Its protein is CASSLAASSYEQYF.

About this clonotype itself: This sequence may be a read error, since a much larger clone differs from it by one base. In DNA form, the CDR3 reads TGTGCCAGCAGCCTCAGACAGGGAGGGGCAGAGACCCAGTACTTC. It translates to CASSLRQGGAETQYF. V usage is TRBV3-1 and J usage is TRBJ2-1, with D possibly called TRBD1 or TRBD2 (7 bases each). With the DNA end fitting TRBJ2-5 better, the J assignment may be wrong. The germline V gene has CDR1 LGHDT and CDR2 YNNKEL (reference sequence). The CDR3 is made up of 15 amino acids.

In its sample, this clonotype was seen many times. The chain uses TRBV2 and TRBJ1-1, with D tentatively TRBD1 (5 bases). Germline V gene lookup returns CDR1 SNHLY and CDR2 FYNNEI. Trimming cost V 0 bases and J 4 bases, with 12 bases left between them. The CDR3 runs to 15 residues. Here the CDR3 reads CASSEARGLGTEAFF. The CDR3 coding sequence is TGTGCCAGCAGTGAAGCGAGGGGCTTAGGCACTGAAGCTTTCTTT.